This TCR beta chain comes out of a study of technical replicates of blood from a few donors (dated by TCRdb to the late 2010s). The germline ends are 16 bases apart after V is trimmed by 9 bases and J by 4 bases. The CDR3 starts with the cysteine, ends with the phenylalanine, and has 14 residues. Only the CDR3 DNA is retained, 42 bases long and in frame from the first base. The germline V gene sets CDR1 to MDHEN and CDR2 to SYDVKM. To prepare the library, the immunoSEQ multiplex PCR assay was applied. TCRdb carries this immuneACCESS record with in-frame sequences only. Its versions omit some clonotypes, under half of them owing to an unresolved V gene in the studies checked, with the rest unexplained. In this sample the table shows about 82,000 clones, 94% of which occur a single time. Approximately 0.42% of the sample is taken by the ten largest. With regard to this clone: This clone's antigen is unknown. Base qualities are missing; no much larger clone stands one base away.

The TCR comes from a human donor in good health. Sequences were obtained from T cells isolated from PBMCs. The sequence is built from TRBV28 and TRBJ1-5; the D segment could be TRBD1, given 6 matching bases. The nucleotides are TGTGCCAGTAATCAGGGGCCCTCAAATCAGCCCCAGCATTTT. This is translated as CASNQGPSNQPQHF.